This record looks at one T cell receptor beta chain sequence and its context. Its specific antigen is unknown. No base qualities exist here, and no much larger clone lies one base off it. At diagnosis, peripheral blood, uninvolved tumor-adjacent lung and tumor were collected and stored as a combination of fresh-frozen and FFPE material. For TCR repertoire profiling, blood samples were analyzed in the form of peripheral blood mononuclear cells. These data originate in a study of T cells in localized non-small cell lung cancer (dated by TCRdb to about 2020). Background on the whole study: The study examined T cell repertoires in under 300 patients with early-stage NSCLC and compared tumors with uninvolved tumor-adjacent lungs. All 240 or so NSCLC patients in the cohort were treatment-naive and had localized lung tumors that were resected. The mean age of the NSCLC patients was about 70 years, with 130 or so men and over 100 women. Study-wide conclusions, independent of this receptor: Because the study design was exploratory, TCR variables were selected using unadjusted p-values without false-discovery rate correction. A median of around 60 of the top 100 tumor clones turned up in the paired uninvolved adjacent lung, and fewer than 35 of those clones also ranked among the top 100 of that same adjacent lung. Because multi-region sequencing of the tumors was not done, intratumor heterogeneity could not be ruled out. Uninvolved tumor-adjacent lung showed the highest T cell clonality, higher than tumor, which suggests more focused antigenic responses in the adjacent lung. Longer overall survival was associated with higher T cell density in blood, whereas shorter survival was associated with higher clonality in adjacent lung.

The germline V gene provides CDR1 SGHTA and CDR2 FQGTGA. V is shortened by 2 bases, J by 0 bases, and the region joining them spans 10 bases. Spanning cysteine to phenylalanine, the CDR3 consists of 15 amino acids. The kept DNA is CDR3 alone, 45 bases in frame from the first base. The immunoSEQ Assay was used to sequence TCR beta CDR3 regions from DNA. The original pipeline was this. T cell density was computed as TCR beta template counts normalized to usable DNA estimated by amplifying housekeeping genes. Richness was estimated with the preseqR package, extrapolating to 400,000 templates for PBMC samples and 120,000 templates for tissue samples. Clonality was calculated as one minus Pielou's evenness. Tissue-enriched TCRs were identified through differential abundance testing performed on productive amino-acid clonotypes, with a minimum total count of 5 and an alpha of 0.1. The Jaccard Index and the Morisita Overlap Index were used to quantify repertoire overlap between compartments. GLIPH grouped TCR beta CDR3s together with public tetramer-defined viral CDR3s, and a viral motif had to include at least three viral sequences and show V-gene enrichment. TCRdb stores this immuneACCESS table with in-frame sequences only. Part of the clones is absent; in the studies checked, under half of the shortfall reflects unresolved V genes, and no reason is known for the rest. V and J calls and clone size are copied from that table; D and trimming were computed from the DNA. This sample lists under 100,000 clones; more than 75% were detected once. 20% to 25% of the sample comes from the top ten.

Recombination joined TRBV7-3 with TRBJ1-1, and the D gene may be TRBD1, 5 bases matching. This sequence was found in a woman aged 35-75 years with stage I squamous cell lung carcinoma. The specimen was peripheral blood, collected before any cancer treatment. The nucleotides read TGTGCCAGCAGCTTAGAAGGCAGGGTGAACACTGAAGCTTTCTTT. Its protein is CASSLEGRVNTEAFF. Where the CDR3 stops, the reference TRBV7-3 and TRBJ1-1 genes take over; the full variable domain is GAGVSQTPSNKVTEKGKYVELRCDPISGHTALYWYRQSLGQGPEFLIYFQGTGAADDSGLPNDRFFAVRPEGSVSTLKIQRTERGDSAVYLCASSLEGRVNTEAFFGQGTRLTVV.